This T cell receptor beta chain was obtained from a study of OX40 agonist ivuxolimab in advanced cancers. Notes on the research overall: The costimulatory receptor OX40 (CD134) was targeted by ivuxolimab, a fully human IgG2 agonistic monoclonal antibody. The paper reports the monotherapy dose-escalation portion (N = 52 patients) of the phase I ivuxolimab trial. Of the roughly 52 dose-escalation patients, hepatocellular carcinoma was present in roughly 19, melanoma in some 15, renal cell carcinoma in 9 and head and neck cancer in 9. In the dose-escalation cohort, around four fifths of patients were male, and the mean age was roughly 60 years, with a range of about 23 to 85. Peripheral TCRbeta sequencing aimed to test whether ivuxolimab altered TCR sequence diversity and caused clonal T-cell expansion. Partial responses were achieved by three dose-escalation patients, of whom one had hepatocellular carcinoma and two had cutaneous melanoma. Intravenous ivuxolimab was administered to patients every 2 weeks at six dose levels: 0.01, 0.1, 0.3, 1.5, 3 and 10 mg/kg. Prior anti-PD-1, anti-PD-L1 or anti-CTLA-4 therapy was permitted, and 30% to 50% of dose-escalation patients had received checkpoint inhibitors. Findings and caveats that apply to the study as a whole: At doses from 0.1 to 3.0 mg/kg, clonal expansion was seen in both CD4+ and CD8+ blood T cells between baseline and week 6. Low levels of normalized T-cell clonal expansion were also seen in some patients who did not respond. In partial responders in the 0.1-3.0 mg/kg groups, normalized peripheral clonal expansion was found to be among the lowest, especially among CD8+ T cells. After ivuxolimab, more expanded clones were found on average in CD8+ T cells than in CD4+ T cells. The antigen specificity of the clonally expanded peripheral T cells was not determined.

This clone has a handful of counts. There is no known antigen for this receptor. Base qualities are not at hand, and no much larger clone is one base apart. Genomic DNA was extracted from sorted cells for sequencing of the TCRbeta CDR3 region. The immunoSEQ Assay was used to sequence the TCRbeta CDR3 regions. TCRdb limited this immuneACCESS table to in-frame rearrangements with V and J called. A share of clones is missing; checked studies link under half to unresolved V genes, and the rest is unexplained. Recorded for this sample are about 26,000 clones; 83% of them occurred a single time. The biggest ten clones account for roughly an eighth of the sample. Patients with autoimmune disease history or receiving systemic immunosuppression were excluded from the trial. In every dose cohort, peripheral blood was drawn for TCR sequencing at baseline, cycle 4 day 1, and cycle 7 day 1. Samples came from an open-label, multicenter, first-in-human phase I dose-escalation trial of ivuxolimab. Adults with locally advanced or metastatic melanoma, renal cell carcinoma, hepatocellular carcinoma or head and neck squamous cell carcinoma were enrolled in the trial. Before TCR sequencing, CD4+ T cells and CD8+ T cells were sorted from peripheral blood as separate populations.

The origin of this receptor is an adult with an advanced solid tumor such as melanoma, head and neck, liver or kidney cancer. This specimen consisted of CD4+ or CD8+ T cells sorted from blood, obtained in a trial of the OX40 agonist ivuxolimab.

The CDR3 amino acid sequence is: CARRQGSNTEAFF. Read as DNA, the sequence is TGTGCCCGCCGACAGGGGTCTAACACTGAAGCTTTCTTT. In this chain, TRBV30 is recombined with TRBJ1-1, and 8 bases in between align with TRBD1. The junction shows trimming of 8 bases on V and 2 bases on J, and the gene matches do not reach 7 bases of it. From a lookup of the germline V gene (reference sequence), CDR1 and CDR2 are GTSNPN and SVGIG. Measured from the cysteine to the phenylalanine, the CDR3 is 13 residues long. The only DNA kept is the CDR3, 39 bases in frame from the first base.